Below are 31 T cell receptor beta chains sequenced from a single sample in a study of identical twins. Using its own MiXCR run on the 5' RACE reads, TCRdb lists one record per CDR3 protein. Here the sample spans a few hundred thousand distinct CDR3 sequences, roughly 24% being singletons. A further study also used this sample, focusing on T cells expressing NK-cell markers.

Sequencing input: CD4+ T cells sorted from blood. These receptor sequences come from a woman aged 18-35 years in good health.

The chain combines TRBV6-4 with TRBJ2-5; D remains unclear. The CDR3 length is 12 residues. Germline V gene data show CDR1 as MRHNA and CDR2 as SNTAGT. The V end was cut by 8 bases, the J end by 1 base, with 8 bases between. The CDR3 spells CASRVPQETQYF. The CDR3 DNA follows: TGTGCCAGCCGGGTCCCCCAAGAGACCCAGTACTTC.

This chain links TRBV20-1 with TRBJ2-2; TRBD2 matches 14 bases. CDR1 is DFQATT and CDR2 is SNEGSKA in the germline V gene (reference sequence). Trimming removed 5 bases from V and 4 bases from J; junction bases left unmatched: 3. This CDR3 region has 15 residues. CDR3 sequence: CSAVGTSGGTGELFF. In DNA, the CDR3 is TGCAGTGCTGTAGGGACTAGCGGGGGCACCGGGGAGCTGTTTTTT.

This clonotype was recorded a few times. This chain uses TRBV6-1 with TRBJ2-3, with 8 bases matching TRBD1. Germline V gene lookup returns CDR1 MNHNS and CDR2 SASEGT. Losses at the gene ends were 6 bases for V and 1 base for J; bases not matched to a gene: 6. The CDR3 has 15 residues. The CDR3: CASSSDRDGTDTQYF. Here the CDR3 DNA reads TGTGCCAGCAGCTCGGACAGGGACGGCACAGATACGCAGTATTTT.

The rearrangement uses TRBV10-3 and TRBJ1-2; possibly TRBD1 for D (6 bases). V was trimmed by 3 bases and J by 2 bases, leaving 10 bases between them. The CDR3 covers 14 residues. Germline V gene sequence: CDR1 ENHRY, CDR2 SYGVKD. CDR3 loop: CAISDKQGNYGYTF. CDR3 nucleotides: TGTGCCATCAGTGATAAACAGGGCAACTATGGCTACACCTTC.

CDR3: CASRRGPEGYNEQFF. CDR3 in DNA: TGCGCCAGCAGACGGGGCCCTGAGGGCTACAATGAGCAGTTCTTC. The chain has TRBV5-1 and TRBJ2-1; D may match TRBD1 or TRBD2 (5 bases each). Germline V gene sequence: CDR1 SGHRS, CDR2 YFSETQ. The CDR3 consists of 15 residues. Trimming took off 5 bases at V and 3 bases at J, with 15 bases between the two ends.

The chain's CDR3 is CASSQDWDKPYEQYF. The CDR3 nucleotides read TGTGCCAGCAGCCAAGATTGGGACAAGCCCTACGAGCAGTACTTC. This chain uses TRBV14 with TRBJ2-7, with D perhaps matching TRBD1 (6 bases). Germline V gene sequence: CDR1 SGHDN, CDR2 FVKESK. This CDR3 comprises 15 residues. Trimming took 0 bases from V and 2 from J, leaving 11 bases between them.

This chain uses TRBV6-5 with TRBJ1-3; TRBD1 is a possible D gene (6 bases). Germline loops: CDR1 MNHEY, CDR2 SVGAGI. V lost 2 bases, J lost 1 base, and 12 bases lay in between. The CDR3 has 16 amino acids. CDR3: CASSYRMTGSGNTIYF. Here the CDR3 DNA reads TGTGCCAGCAGTTACAGGATGACAGGTTCTGGAAACACCATATATTTT.

This chain links TRBV5-6 with TRBJ2-1; TRBD2 might be the D (6 bases). Germline values: CDR1 SGHDT, CDR2 YYEEEE. V lost 0 bases and J lost 0, with 10 bases in between. The CDR3 length is 16 residues. The CDR3 nucleotides read TGTGCCAGCAGCTTGGAGTGGCGGGACTCCTACAATGAGCAGTTCTTC. Translation gives CASSLEWRDSYNEQFF.

The chain joins TRBV10-3 to TRBJ2-6; D may be TRBD1 (5 bases). CDR1 and CDR2 (germline): ENHRY, SYGVKD. The CDR3 spans 15 residues. V dropped 5 bases and J dropped 0 bases, with 8 bases sitting between them. For the CDR3, the DNA is TGTGCCATCAGTACAGGACGCTCTGGGGCCAACGTCCTGACTTTC. Protein: CAISTGRSGANVLTF.

By share, this clonotype ranks as medium-sized. V and J are TRBV11-2 and TRBJ2-5, with TRBD2 identical over 10 bases. This CDR3 region has 15 residues. Germline CDR1 SGHAT, CDR2 FQNNGV. V lost 2 bases and J lost 9; bases outside the gene matches: 9. CDR3 coding DNA: TGTGCCAGCAGCTTAAAGCCTAGCGGGGGTTTGGCCCAGTACTTC. This gives the protein CASSLKPSGGLAQYF.

The sample holds a few counts of this clonotype. The chain carries TRBV12-3 or TRBV12-4 and TRBJ2-1, with TRBD2 matching 10 bases. This CDR3 comprises 15 residues. The trim removed 5 bases at V and 8 bases at J, leaving 9 bases unmatched. The CDR3 sequence is CASSQEPGLAYEQFF. The CDR3 DNA is TGTGCCAGCAGTCAGGAACCGGGACTAGCGTATGAGCAGTTCTTC.

J is TRBJ2-7 and V is TRBV27; D is possibly TRBD2 (6 bases). The CDR3 is 14 residues long. V was cut by 5 bases and J by 0 bases, with 11 bases left in between. Germline V CDR1 and CDR2: MNHEY, SMNVEV (reference sequence). CDR3 residues: CASSRSGVSYEQYF. The CDR3 nucleotides read TGTGCCAGCAGTCGATCGGGAGTCTCCTACGAGCAGTACTTC.

This rearrangement joins TRBV10-3 to TRBJ1-2, with unresolved D. The CDR3 is 13 amino acids. Germline lookup yields CDR1 ENHRY and CDR2 SYGVKD. Trimming removed 6 bases at V and 6 bases at J, with 14 bases between. The CDR3 DNA follows: TGTGCCATCAGAGCTATCGGAACCGATGGCTACACCTTC. Translated: CAIRAIGTDGYTF.

J is TRBJ1-2 and V is TRBV6-1; TRBD1 might be the D (5 bases). Trimming took off 10 bases at V and 4 bases at J, with 19 bases between the two ends. CDR1 is MNHNS and CDR2 is SASEGT in the germline V gene. The CDR3 is 14 amino acids. Written as DNA, the CDR3 is TGTGCCAACAATGGAGGGTGGGGACTCTATGGCTACACCTTC. Its translation: CANNGGWGLYGYTF.

In DNA form, the CDR3 reads TGTGCCAGCAGCCGGATAAAACCGAGCTCCTACAATGAGCAGTTCTTC. This sequence encodes CASSRIKPSSYNEQFF. The rearrangement links TRBV14 to TRBJ2-1, with unresolved D. Between the trimmed V and J ends, which lost 4 bases and 0 bases, there was a span of 13 bases. CDR1 is SGHDN, CDR2 FVKESK, per germline. This CDR3 has 16 residues.

This clonotype was observed a handful of times. The rearrangement links TRBV12-3 or TRBV12-4 to TRBJ1-2, with D possibly being TRBD1 (5 bases). This CDR3 region has 11 residues. V was shortened by 4 bases and J by 8 bases, with 8 bases between the two germline ends. The DNA of the CDR3 is TGTGCCAGCAGTTCAGGGTTCGGCTACACCTTC. As protein: CASSSGFGYTF.

This chain uses TRBV20-1 with TRBJ1-1; 7 positions agree with TRBD1. Trimming removed 6 bases from V and 2 bases from J; junction bases left unmatched: 6. Germline V gene sequence: CDR1 DFQATT, CDR2 SNEGSKA (reference sequence). The CDR3 contains 13 residues. The CDR3 protein is CSATGTENTEAFF. In nucleotides, the CDR3 is TGCAGTGCAACCGGGACAGAAAACACTGAAGCTTTCTTT.

This clonotype has more than one count but fewer than ten. The chain joins TRBV20-1 to TRBJ1-2, with a tentative D call TRBD1 (5 bases). Germline V gives CDR1 DFQATT, CDR2 SNEGSKA (reference sequence). Between the trimmed V and J ends, which lost 1 base and 8 bases, there was a span of 26 bases. This CDR3 region has 17 residues. This CDR3 is CSARVSGGKTGVGGYTF. The CDR3 bases are TGCAGTGCTAGAGTCTCCGGGGGAAAAACAGGAGTGGGGGGCTACACCTTC.

This clonotype was seen more than once but under ten times. In nucleotides, the CDR3 is TGTGCCAGCAGCTTAGATCTTGAACTAGCGGGGACAGATACGCAGTATTTT. Encoded protein: CASSLDLELAGTDTQYF. This chain joins TRBV11-2 and TRBJ2-3; TRBD2 agrees at 10 bases. The length of the CDR3 is 17 residues. Germline trimming cut 0 bases from V and 3 bases from J; bases unmatched to any gene: 6. Looked up from germline, CDR1 is SGHAT and CDR2 is FQNNGV. Variable domain in full (rest from reference TRBV11-2 and TRBJ2-3): EAGVAQSPRYKIIEKRQSVAFWCNPISGHATLYWYQQILGQGPKLLIQFQNNGVVDDSQLPKDRFSAERLKGVDSTLKIQPAKLEDSAVYLCASSLDLELAGTDTQYFGPGTRLTVL.

Comment on this clonotype: The junction departs from the called germline gene at one end, perhaps through a read error. The chain couples TRBV29-1 to TRBJ2-5, with 7 bases matching TRBD1. CDR3 length equals 12 residues. In germline, CDR1 is SQVTM, CDR2 ANQGSEA. The CDR3 reads CSIDRAKETQYF. As DNA, the CDR3 is TGCAGCATTGACAGGGCTAAGGAGACCCAGTACTTC.

V usage is TRBV3-1 and J usage is TRBJ2-7, with TRBD2 as a possible D gene (6 bases). The germline V and J ends were trimmed by 3 bases and 4 bases, with 13 bases remaining between them. This CDR3 region has 14 residues. Germline V gene sequence: CDR1 LGHDT, CDR2 YNNKEL (reference sequence). The DNA for the CDR3 is TGTGCCAGCAGCCACCCCGGGGCGGGGTACGAGCAGTACTTC. It yields the protein CASSHPGAGYEQYF.

This clonotype has just a few counts. The gene calls are TRBV5-6 and TRBJ2-7; unclear D gene. The CDR3 runs 13 residues. V was trimmed by 4 bases and J by 5 bases, leaving 13 bases between them. The germline CDR1 and CDR2 sequences are SGHDT and YYEEEE. The CDR3 DNA is TGTGCCAGCAGCACATGGGCGGTCCACGAGCAGTACTTC. This gives the protein CASSTWAVHEQYF. Variable domain in full (rest from reference TRBV5-6 and TRBJ2-7): DAGVTQSPTHLIKTRGQQVTLRCSPKSGHDTVSWYQQALGQGPQFIFQYYEEEERQRGNFPDRFSGHQFPNYSSELNVNALLLGDSALYLCASSTWAVHEQYFGPGTRLTVT.

The rearrangement uses TRBV2 and TRBJ1-2; unclear D gene. V gave up 8 bases and J gave up 8 bases, with 6 bases separating them. Germline V gene data show CDR1 as SNHLY and CDR2 as FYNNEI. This CDR3 has 9 residues. The CDR3 coding sequence is TGTGCCAGCTCTACCGGCTACACCTTC. Its protein is CASSTGYTF.

There are a few counts of this clonotype. This sequence joins TRBV10-3 and TRBJ1-1; D is ambiguous. The CDR3 length is 13 residues. Germline assignment: CDR1 ENHRY and CDR2 SYGVKD. V dropped 3 bases and J dropped 9 bases, with 14 bases sitting between them. The CDR3 DNA reads as TGTGCCATCAGTGACTTGCTAAAGGACCAAGCTTTCTTT. This gives the protein CAISDLLKDQAFF.

V usage is TRBV27 and J usage is TRBJ1-1; D is unclear. Trimming left V 6 bases short and J 0 bases short, with 14 bases between. The CDR3 has 15 residues. Germline V lookup: CDR1 MNHEY, CDR2 SMNVEV (reference sequence). The CDR3 reads CASSSGTVLNTEAFF. DNA for the CDR3: TGTGCCAGCAGCTCCGGTACAGTTTTGAACACTGAAGCTTTCTTT.

A few counts support this clonotype. This sequence joins TRBV12-3 or TRBV12-4 and TRBJ1-4; D is uncertain. Trimming left V 5 bases short and J 10 bases short, with 11 bases between. The length of the CDR3 is 12 residues. CDR3 nucleotides: TGTGCCAGCAGTCCCTTAGCTGGAAAACTGTTTTTT. Translation: CASSPLAGKLFF.

This clonotype has only a few counts. The V and J genes are TRBV2 and TRBJ2-1, with a weak D call TRBD2 (7 bases). This CDR3 is 12 amino acids long. Germline V gene sequence: CDR1 SNHLY, CDR2 FYNNEI. V shed 8 bases and J shed 9 bases, with 14 bases lying between them. This CDR3 is CASLGGAVEQFF. The CDR3 DNA reads TGTGCCAGCTTGGGGGGGGCCGTTGAGCAGTTCTTC.

In its sample, this clonotype was seen a few times. This chain uses TRBV10-3 with TRBJ2-1, with D possibly being TRBD1 (6 bases). This CDR3 is 12 amino acids long. Germline assignment: CDR1 ENHRY and CDR2 SYGVKD. The V end was cut by 10 bases, the J end by 6 bases, with 13 bases between. The CDR3 DNA is TGTGCCACCAACCCAGGGGTCAATGAGCAGTTCTTC. Translation gives CATNPGVNEQFF.

This clonotype was counted a few times. The genes are TRBV7-2 and TRBJ2-5; 7 bases fit TRBD1. This CDR3 is built from 13 residues. J lost 4 bases, V lost 10 bases, and 9 bases had no gene match. Germline V gene sequence: CDR1 SGHTA, CDR2 FQGNSA. In nucleotides, the CDR3 is TGTGCCACCACGAACAGGGGTTCAGAGACCCAGTACTTC. This gives the protein CATTNRGSETQYF.

The gene calls are TRBV23-1 and TRBJ2-3; D is uncertain. TRBV23-1 is recorded as an ORF, its role being uncertain. V gave up 9 bases and J gave up 6 bases, with 16 bases separating them. The CDR3 runs to 13 residues. The CDR3 nucleotides are TGCGCCAGTCCACGGTCGGCCCCGGATACGCAGTATTTT. Its translation: CASPRSAPDTQYF.

This clonotype occurred a few times. The chain links TRBV5-1 to TRBJ1-2; unclear D gene. This CDR3 spans 13 amino acids. With 1 base removed from V and 7 bases from J, the gap between germline ends came to 11 bases. Germline V CDR1 and CDR2: SGHRS, YFSETQ. CDR3 residues: CASSLSRRGGYTF. The DNA of the CDR3 is TGCGCCAGCAGCTTGTCGCGACGCGGTGGCTACACCTTC.